Presented here are 15 T cell receptor beta chains from one specimen sequenced in a study of blood T cell repertoires in COVID-19 (dated by TCRdb to between 2020 and 2021). To prepare the library, the immunoSEQ multiplex PCR assay was applied. The immuneACCESS repertoire file appears here via TCRdb, limited to in-frame rearrangements. These files lack a portion of the clones; in checked studies, under half of the deficit traces to unresolved V genes, and the cause of the others is not known. Present in this sample are approximately 53,000 clones, around 90% of which were seen just once. 2.2% of the sample lies in the top ten. Sequencing was done on a sample of peripheral blood. The receptors stem from a human donor in a cohort sampled during active COVID-19.

The J gene is TRBJ1-1, the V gene TRBV5-1, with D possibly matching TRBD1 (5 bases). Germline V gives CDR1 SGHRS, CDR2 YFSETQ. CDR3 length: 13 amino acids. The V end was cut by 0 bases, the J end by 5 bases, with 8 bases between. CDR3 nucleotide sequence: TGCGCCAGCAGCTTGGCGGGGGAGACTGAAGCTTTCTTT. Protein: CASSLAGETEAFF.

The chain joins TRBV9 to TRBJ2-7; possible D gene TRBD1, 6 bases. This CDR3 spans 13 amino acids. The V end lost 2 bases, the J end lost 8 bases, and 14 bases lay between the germline ends. CDR1 is SGDLS, CDR2 YYNGEE, per germline. The CDR3 reads CASSVGATHKQYF. DNA of the CDR3: TGTGCCAGCAGCGTGGGGGCCACCCACAAGCAGTACTTC. The variable domain in full, completed from reference TRBV9 and TRBJ2-7, reads DSGVTQTPKHLITATGQRVTLRCSPRSGDLSVYWYQQSLDQGLQFLIQYYNGEERAKGNILERFSAQQFPDLHSELNLSSLELGDSALYFCASSVGATHKQYFGPGTRLTVT.

The chain couples TRBV5-4 to TRBJ2-2; 7 bases align to TRBD1. Germline trimming cut 8 bases from V and 0 bases from J; bases unmatched to any gene: 10. The CDR3 spans 16 residues. Looked up from germline, CDR1 is SGHNT and CDR2 is YYREEE (reference sequence). The DNA of the CDR3 is TGTGCCAGTACCCGGCCGGGACAGACGAACACCGGGGAGCTGTTTTTT. Protein sequence: CASTRPGQTNTGELFF.

CDR3 region: CASSPGTSGYNEQFF. CDR3 coding DNA: TGCGCCAGCAGCCCCGGGACTAGCGGTTACAATGAGCAGTTCTTC. The chain couples TRBV5-1 to TRBJ2-1; 11 bases line up with TRBD2. Germline V lookup: CDR1 SGHRS, CDR2 YFSETQ. V lost 4 bases to trimming and J lost 4 bases; unmatched junction nucleotides: 4. This CDR3 spans 15 amino acids.

The CDR3 DNA reads TGTGCCAGCTCACCACATCCGGGGAGCTCCTACAATGAGCAGTTCTTC. As protein: CASSPHPGSSYNEQFF. This chain joins TRBV18 and TRBJ2-1, with TRBD2 as a possible D gene (5 bases). Trimming cost V 1 base and J 0 bases, with 10 bases left between them. The V gene's germline CDR1 is KGHSH and CDR2 LQKENI. CDR3 size: 16 residues.

The V and J genes are TRBV5-4 and TRBJ1-1; TRBD1 is a possible D gene (6 bases). The ends were cut back, 0 bases at V and 1 base at J, with 7 bases in the middle. The CDR3 extends over 14 amino acids. CDR1 is SGHNT, CDR2 YYREEE, per germline (reference sequence). CDR3 sequence reads: CASSLGGRNTEAFF. As DNA, the CDR3 is TGTGCCAGCAGCTTGGGGGGGCGGAACACTGAAGCTTTCTTT.

The V call is TRBV29-1, the J call TRBJ2-3, with a tentative D call TRBD2 (6 bases). The CDR3 loop spans 13 amino acids. The germline V gene encodes CDR1 SQVTM and CDR2 ANQGSEA. Trimming took off 7 bases at V and 1 base at J, with 12 bases between the two ends. The CDR3 nucleotides are TGCAGCGCCCGGGACTCCGGCACAGATACGCAGTATTTT. Residues: CSARDSGTDTQYF.

The chain joins TRBV12-3 or TRBV12-4 to TRBJ2-6; D gene ambiguous. V was clipped by 7 bases and J by 2 bases, with 6 bases between them. The CDR3 contains 13 residues. The CDR3 DNA follows: TGTGCCAGCAAATTCACTGGGGCCAACGTCCTGACTTTC. Protein product: CASKFTGANVLTF.

This clone was observed a handful of times. The chain employs TRBV6-1 and TRBJ1-6, with D maybe TRBD1 (5 bases). Germline assignment: CDR1 MNHNS and CDR2 SASEGT. Trimming cost V 3 bases and J 7 bases, with 16 bases left between them. The CDR3 totals 16 residues. CDR3 protein: CASSEALGGRNSPLHF. In DNA form, the CDR3 reads TGTGCCAGCAGTGAGGCGCTGGGGGGGAGGAATTCACCCCTCCACTTT.

V usage is TRBV21-1 and J usage is TRBJ2-3; the D call in the table, TRBD2, was not verified against the DNA. TRBV21-1 is listed as a pseudogene. The CDR3 covers 17 residues. The CDR3 sequence is CASSKATRANFPDTQYF. CDR3 DNA: TGTGCCAGCAGCAAAGCGACTAGGGCTAATTTTCCAGATACGCAGTATTTT.

This rearrangement joins TRBV23-1 to TRBJ1-5; 8 nucleotides align to TRBD1. TRBV23-1 is an open reading frame whose function is uncertain. There are 15 residues in the CDR3. The V and J ends lost 5 bases and 0 bases, in that order; junction bases with no gene match: 3. CDR3 residues: CASSSQGASNQPQHF. As DNA, the CDR3 is TGCGCCAGCAGTTCCCAGGGGGCTAGCAATCAGCCCCAGCATTTT.

The V gene is TRBV27, the J gene TRBJ1-4, with a weak D call TRBD1 (5 bases). This CDR3 contains 14 residues. From germline, CDR1 is MNHEY and CDR2 SMNVEV (reference sequence). The germline V and J ends were trimmed by 0 bases and 7 bases, with 9 bases remaining between them. The CDR3 nucleotides are TGTGCCAGCAGTTTATCGGGGCTTGGTGAAAAACTGTTTTTT. Translated, it gives CASSLSGLGEKLFF.

This clone was seen a single time. V and J are TRBV4-2 and TRBJ2-3; D is unresolved. The CDR3 length is 15 residues. The V and J ends lost 1 base and 4 bases respectively, with 12 bases between them. Germline CDR1 and CDR2: LGHNA and YNFKEQ. The chain's CDR3 is CASSQAVRKSDTQYF. CDR3 DNA: TGTGCCAGCAGCCAAGCAGTACGAAAATCAGATACGCAGTATTTT.

On this clone itself: Other DNA sequences in the sample encode the same CDR3. The chain uses TRBV9 and TRBJ2-1, with D maybe TRBD1 (5 bases). Between the trimmed V and J ends, which lost 0 bases and 4 bases, there was a span of 5 bases. Germline V lookup: CDR1 SGDLS, CDR2 YYNGEE. This CDR3 comprises 13 residues. This chain's CDR3 is CASSVGQYNEQFF. DNA of the CDR3: TGTGCCAGCAGCGTAGGACAGTACAATGAGCAGTTCTTC.

This sequence joins TRBV28 and TRBJ1-1; perhaps TRBD1 as D (6 bases). Trimming removed 5 bases from V and 8 bases from J, with 9 bases in between. This CDR3 has 11 amino acids. Germline CDR1 is MDHEN and CDR2 is SYDVKM. The CDR3, as DNA: TGTGCCAGCAGTCAGGGGCTAGAAGCTTTCTTT. Translated: CASSQGLEAFF.